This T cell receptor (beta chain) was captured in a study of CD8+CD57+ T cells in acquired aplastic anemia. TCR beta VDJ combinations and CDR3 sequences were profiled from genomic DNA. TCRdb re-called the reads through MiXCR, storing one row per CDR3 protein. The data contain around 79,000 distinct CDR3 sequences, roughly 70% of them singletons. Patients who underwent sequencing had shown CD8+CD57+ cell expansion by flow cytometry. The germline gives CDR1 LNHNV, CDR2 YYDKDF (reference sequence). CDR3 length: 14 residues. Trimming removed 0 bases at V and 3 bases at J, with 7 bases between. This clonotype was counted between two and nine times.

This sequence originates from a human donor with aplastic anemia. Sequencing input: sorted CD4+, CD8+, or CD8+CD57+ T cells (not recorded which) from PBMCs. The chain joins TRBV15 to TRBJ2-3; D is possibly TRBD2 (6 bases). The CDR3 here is CATSRDRETDTQYF. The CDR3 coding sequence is TGTGCCACCAGCAGAGATCGGGAGACAGATACGCAGTATTTT.